These 6 T cell receptor beta chains came from one sample sequenced in a study of T cells in Graves' hyperthyroidism and ophthalmopathy. Researchers amplified the TCR beta CDR3 regions from RNA transcripts. Initially, a first-round RT-PCR of the TCR CDR3 employed the HTBI primer set. One entry per CDR3 protein results from TCRdb running MiXCR on the multiplex PCR reads. The repertoire has 40,000 to 60,000 distinct CDR3 sequences, roughly 50% of them found once; the top ten carry roughly a tenth. The sequenced sample was blood. Receptors originate from a woman aged 45 to 65 with Graves' ophthalmopathy.

V usage is TRBV7-9 and J usage is TRBJ2-7; D remains unclear. The J call may be in error: the DNA end matches TRBJ2-1 better. Germline lookup yields CDR1 SEHNR and CDR2 FQNEAQ (reference sequence). This CDR3 comprises 13 residues. CDR3 coding DNA: TGTGCCAGCAGCTACAGTCAGTCCTACGAGCAGTTCTTC. It translates to CASSYSQSYEQFF.

A remark on this clonotype: The CDR3 end shows no conserved phenylalanine or tryptophan, and so a read error is likely. The chain recombines TRBV7-3 with TRBJ2-3; 12 nucleotides line up with TRBD2. The ends lost 5 bases at V and 11 bases at J; junction bases unmatched: 8. The CDR3 runs 14 residues. Germline values: CDR1 SGHTA, CDR2 FQGTGA. CDR3 DNA: TGTGCCAGCAGCCTAGCGGGGGGGCGGGATGAGCAGTATGTT. It encodes CASSLAGGRDEQYV.

Remarks on this clonotype: One junction end disagrees with the germline gene, perhaps due to a read error. J is TRBJ1-5 and V is TRBV7-2, with 11 nucleotides matching TRBD1. CDR3 length equals 15 residues. CDR1 is SGHTA and CDR2 is FQGNSA in the germline V gene. CDR3 nucleotides: TGTGCCAGCAGCTTACGGGACAGGGGGACAGAGACCCAGCTTTTT. Its translation: CASSLRDRGTETQLF.

The V gene is TRBV7-9, the J gene TRBJ1-5, with 11 nucleotides matching TRBD1. This CDR3 is 15 amino acids long. Germline loops: CDR1 SEHNR, CDR2 FQNEAQ (reference sequence). With V trimmed by 3 bases and J by 5 bases, 3 bases remained unmatched. CDR3 in amino acids: CASSLGTGGYQPQHF. Written as DNA, the CDR3 is TGTGCCAGCAGCTTGGGGACAGGGGGTTATCAGCCCCAGCATTTT.

This clonotype was detected many times. This sequence may be a read error, since a much larger clone differs from it by one base. The J gene is TRBJ2-1, the V gene TRBV2; no firm D call. Germline V gene lookup returns CDR1 SNHLY and CDR2 FYNNEI. This CDR3 region has 14 residues. CDR3 sequence reads: CASTSEASYNEQLF. CDR3 in DNA: TGTGCCAGCACCAGCGAAGCATCCTACAATGAGCAGCTCTTC. Together with reference TRBV2 and TRBJ2-1, the CDR3 gives the full variable domain: EPEVTQTPSHQVTQMGQEVILRCVPISNHLYFYWYRQILGQKVEFLVSFYNNEISEKSEIFDDQFSVERPDGSNFTLKIRSTKLEDSAMYFCASTSEASYNEQLFGPGTRLTVL.

With respect to this clonotype: This CDR3 fails to terminate in the conserved phenylalanine or tryptophan, so it likely reflects a read error. This chain joins TRBV20-1 and TRBJ2-2; D not resolved. Trimming cost V 2 bases and J 3 bases, with 4 bases left between them. CDR3 length: 12 amino acids. CDR1 and CDR2 from the germline V gene are DFQATT and SNEGSKA (reference sequence). The chain's CDR3 is CSARQDTGELFV. The CDR3 nucleotides are TGCAGTGCTAGACAGGACACCGGGGAGCTGTTTGTT.